This TCR beta chain was observed in a study of T cell clones after liver transplantation. Findings and caveats of the study: A larger donor-reactive than third-party decline suggested partial antigen-specific deletion.

V was pared by 8 bases and J by 0 bases, with 10 bases between. The germline V gene encodes CDR1 MDHEN and CDR2 SYDVKM. The CDR3 loop spans 14 amino acids. Sequencing of dividing CFSE-low cells from the MLR defined alloreactive TCRbeta sequences. Assay: immunoSEQ multiplex PCR; the TCRdb copy retains only in-frame clones and omits some. The data contain about 5,600 clones, about 32% of them singletons. In this sample, this clone is medium-sized. Its target is not known. The sequenced material came from CD4+ T cells from cultured PBMCs. V is TRBV28 and J is TRBJ1-4, with D unclear. This receptor was taken from a human patient who received a liver transplant. A subset of T cells may come from the graft donor. The CDR3 here is CASGYSATNEKLFF. CDR3 DNA sequence: TGTGCCAGCGGTTACAGTGCAACTAATGAAAAACTGTTTTTT. The variable domain in full, completed from reference TRBV28 and TRBJ1-4, reads DVKVTQSSRYLVKRTGEKVFLECVQDMDHENMFWYRQDPGLGLRLIYFSYDVKMKEKGDIPEGYSVSREKKERFSLILESASTNQTSMYLCASGYSATNEKLFFGSGTQLSVL.